This T cell receptor (beta chain) is drawn from a study of CD8 T cells in Susac syndrome. As for the study in general: Blood was drawn from patients with Susac syndrome. At that point, they were therapy-naive, on corticosteroids, or on intravenous immunoglobulin alone. Study results and caveats: Acknowledgment was made by the study that its TCR sequencing and HLA analysis involved a relatively small number of individuals. Susac-specific public clones numbered some 16 in total CD8+ repertoires (and about 5 in CD8+ TEMRA repertoires).

Reverse transcription used about 0.5 to 1 ug RNA and random hexamers. With immunoSEQ multiplex PCR, TCR beta CDR3 was amplified across 54 Vbeta and 13 Jbeta. TCRdb reprocessed the immunoSEQ multiplex PCR reads via MiXCR and lists one record per CDR3 protein. The table includes around 200,000 distinct CDR3 sequences, just under 95% detected once. With 6 bases removed from V and 7 bases from J, the gap between germline ends came to 8 bases. The CDR3 sequence is 11 residues long. Germline V gene data show CDR1 as SGHNT and CDR2 as YYREEE (reference sequence). In the case of this clonotype: What it binds is not known.

The sample taken for sequencing was CD8+ T cells from PBMCs. The clonotype originates from a human donor with Susac syndrome. The gene calls are TRBV5-4 and TRBJ2-1, with D perhaps TRBD2 (5 bases). CDR3 amino acids: CASIGVNEQFF. CDR3 DNA: TGTGCCAGCATCGGGGTTAATGAGCAGTTCTTC.